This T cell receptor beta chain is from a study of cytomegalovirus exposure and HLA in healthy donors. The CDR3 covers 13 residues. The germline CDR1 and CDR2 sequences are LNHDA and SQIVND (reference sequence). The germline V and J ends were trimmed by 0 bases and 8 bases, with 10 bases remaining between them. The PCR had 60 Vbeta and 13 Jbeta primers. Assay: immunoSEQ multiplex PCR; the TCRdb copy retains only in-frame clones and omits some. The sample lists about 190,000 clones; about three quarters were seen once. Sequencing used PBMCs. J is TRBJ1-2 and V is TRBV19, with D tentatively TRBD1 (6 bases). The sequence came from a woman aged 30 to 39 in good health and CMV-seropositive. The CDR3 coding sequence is TGTGCCAGTAGTATAGATCCAGGGGACGGCTACACCTTC. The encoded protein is CASSIDPGDGYTF. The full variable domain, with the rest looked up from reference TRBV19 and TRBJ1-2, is DGGITQSPKYLFRKEGQNVTLSCEQNLNHDAMYWYRQDPGQGLRLIYYSQIVNDFQKGDIAEGYSVSREKKESFPLTVTSAQKNPTAFYLCASSIDPGDGYTFGSGTRLTVV.